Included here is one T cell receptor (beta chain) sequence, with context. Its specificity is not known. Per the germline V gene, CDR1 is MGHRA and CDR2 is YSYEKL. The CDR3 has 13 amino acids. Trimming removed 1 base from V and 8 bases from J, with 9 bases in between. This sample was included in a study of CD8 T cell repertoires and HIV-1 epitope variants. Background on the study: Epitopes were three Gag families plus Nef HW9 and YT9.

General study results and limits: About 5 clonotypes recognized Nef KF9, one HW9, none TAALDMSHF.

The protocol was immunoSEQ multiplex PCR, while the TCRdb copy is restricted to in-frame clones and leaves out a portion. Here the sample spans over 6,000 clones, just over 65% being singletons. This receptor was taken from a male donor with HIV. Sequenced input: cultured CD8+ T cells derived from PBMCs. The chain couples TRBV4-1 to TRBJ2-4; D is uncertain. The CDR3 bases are TGCGCCAGCAGCCAAGGGGTGTCGGACATTCAGTACTTC. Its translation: CASSQGVSDIQYF.